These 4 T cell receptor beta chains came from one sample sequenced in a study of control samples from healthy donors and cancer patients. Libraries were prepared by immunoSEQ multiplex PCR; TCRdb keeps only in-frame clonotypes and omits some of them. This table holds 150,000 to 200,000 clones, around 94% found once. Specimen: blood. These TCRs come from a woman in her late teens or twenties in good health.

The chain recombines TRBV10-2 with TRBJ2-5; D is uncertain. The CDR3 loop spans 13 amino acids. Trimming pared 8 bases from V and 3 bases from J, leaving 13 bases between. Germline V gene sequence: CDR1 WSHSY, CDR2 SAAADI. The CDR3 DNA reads TGCGCCAGCTTGGGCATACAGAAAGAGACCCAGTACTTC. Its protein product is CASLGIQKETQYF.

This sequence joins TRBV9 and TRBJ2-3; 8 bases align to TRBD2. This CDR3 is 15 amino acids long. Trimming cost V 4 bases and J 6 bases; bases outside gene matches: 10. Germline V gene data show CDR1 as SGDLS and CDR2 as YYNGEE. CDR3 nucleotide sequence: TGTGCCAGCAGCTCCCCCCCGGGGGGGCATGATACGCAGTATTTT. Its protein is CASSSPPGGHDTQYF.

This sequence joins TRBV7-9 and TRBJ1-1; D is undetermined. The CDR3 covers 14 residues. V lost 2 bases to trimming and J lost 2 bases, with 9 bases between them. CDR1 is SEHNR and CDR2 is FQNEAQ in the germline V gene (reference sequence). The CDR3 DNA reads TGTGCCAGCAGCTTATGGGAGGGCAACACTGAAGCTTTCTTT. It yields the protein CASSLWEGNTEAFF.

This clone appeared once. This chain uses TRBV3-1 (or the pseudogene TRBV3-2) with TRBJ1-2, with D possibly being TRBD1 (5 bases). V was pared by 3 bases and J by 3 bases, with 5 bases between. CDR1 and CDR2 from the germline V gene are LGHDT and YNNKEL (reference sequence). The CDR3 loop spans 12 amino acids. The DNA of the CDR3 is TGTGCCAGCAGCCAGGGGCACTATGGCTACACCTTC. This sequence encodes CASSQGHYGYTF.